A single sample gave rise to the 24 T cell receptor beta chains below, sequenced in a study of blood T cell repertoires in COVID-19. Measured with immunoSEQ multiplex PCR; TCRdb has only the in-frame clones, and not every one. The table has some 220,000 clones, approximately 84% seen once; the top ten hold 2.3%. Input material: peripheral blood. Receptors originate from a woman aged 60-75 years with acute or convalescent COVID-19.

The CDR3: CASSRTGVQETQYF. Here the CDR3 DNA reads TGCGCCAGCAGCCGAACCGGGGTCCAAGAGACCCAGTACTTC. The J gene is TRBJ2-5, the V gene TRBV5-1; D might be TRBD2 (5 bases). From germline, CDR1 is SGHRS and CDR2 YFSETQ. CDR3 length: 14 amino acids. The V and J ends lost 4 bases and 1 base respectively, with 11 bases between them.

The V call is TRBV7-2, the J call TRBJ1-3; perhaps TRBD1 as D (6 bases). Germline assignment: CDR1 SGHTA and CDR2 FQGNSA. The CDR3 has 13 residues. The V and J ends lost 8 bases and 4 bases respectively, with 12 bases between them. The DNA of the CDR3 is TGTGCCAGCTCCAGGGGCGAGGGAAACACCATATATTTT. Translated, it gives CASSRGEGNTIYF.

The rearrangement links TRBV5-6 to TRBJ2-7; possible D gene TRBD1, 6 bases. The CDR3 consists of 16 residues. V lost 3 bases to trimming and J lost 1 base, with 17 bases between them. Germline CDR1 and CDR2: SGHDT and YYEEEE. CDR3 in DNA: TGTGCCAGCAGCTATATGGGGCCAGGGGAGTCCTACGAGCAGTACTTC. Protein: CASSYMGPGESYEQYF.

The chain couples TRBV5-1 to TRBJ2-7, with 9 bases fitting TRBD1. J gave up 1 base and V 3 bases, and 14 bases lay outside the gene matches. Germline V lookup: CDR1 SGHRS, CDR2 YFSETQ. The length of the CDR3 is 18 residues. DNA for the CDR3: TGCGCCAGCAGCTCCTTTTTCGGCGACAGGGGGAATTCCTACGAGCAGTACTTC. Translation: CASSSFFGDRGNSYEQYF. The full variable domain, rest sourced from reference TRBV5-1 and TRBJ2-7, is KAGVTQTPRYLIKTRGQQVTLSCSPISGHRSVSWYQQTPGQGLQFLFEYFSETQRNKGNFPGRFSGRQFSNSRSEMNVSTLELGDSALYLCASSSFFGDRGNSYEQYFGPGTRLTVT.

This clone was seen a handful of times. The rearrangement links TRBV6-4 to TRBJ2-7; TRBD1 might be the D (6 bases). Per the germline V gene, CDR1 is MRHNA and CDR2 is SNTAGT. CDR3 length equals 18 residues. The germline V and J ends were trimmed by 2 bases and 9 bases, with 29 bases remaining between them. In DNA form, the CDR3 reads TGTGCCAGCAGTGACCCGACAGGCCAGGATCTCGAGGATCAGGGGCAGTACTTC. It codes for CASSDPTGQDLEDQGQYF.

The genes are TRBV4-2 and TRBJ1-4; the D gene is possibly TRBD1 (5 bases). The CDR3 is made up of 15 amino acids. Germline values: CDR1 LGHNA, CDR2 YNFKEQ. Between the trimmed V and J ends, which lost 4 bases and 1 base, there was a span of 10 bases. CDR3 DNA sequence: TGTGCCAGCAGCCCCCGGACAAGAACTAATGAAAAACTGTTTTTT. This gives the protein CASSPRTRTNEKLFF.

The chain recombines TRBV4-3 with TRBJ1-2, with a weak D call TRBD1 (6 bases). CDR1 is LGHNA and CDR2 is YSLEER in the germline V gene. V lost 4 bases and J 1 base, leaving 16 bases between the germline ends. The CDR3 length is 16 residues. The CDR3 spells CASSPAGGGGNYGYTF. The CDR3 DNA reads as TGCGCCAGCAGCCCCGCGGGCGGGGGCGGTAACTATGGCTACACCTTC.

The V and J genes are TRBV5-4 and TRBJ1-6; D is ambiguous. Trimming left V 4 bases short and J 2 bases short, with 13 bases between. The CDR3 has 16 residues. The germline CDR1 and CDR2 sequences are SGHNT and YYREEE (reference sequence). The CDR3 loop reads CASSDTELTYNSPLHF. In nucleotides, the CDR3 is TGTGCCAGCAGCGACACAGAGTTAACCTATAATTCACCCCTCCACTTT.

This sequence joins TRBV7-3 and TRBJ1-6, with 9 positions matching TRBD1. CDR3 length: 15 amino acids. The V gene's germline CDR1 is SGHTA and CDR2 FQGTGA. J gave up 10 bases and V 4 bases, and 8 bases lay outside the gene matches. The CDR3 region is CASSYTGGRISPLHF. The CDR3 nucleotides are TGTGCCAGCAGCTACACAGGGGGCCGGATCTCACCCCTCCACTTT.

This chain uses TRBV6-5 with TRBJ1-2; D gene uncertain. The CDR3 extends over 16 amino acids. CDR1 is MNHEY, CDR2 SVGAGI, per germline. Deletions cut 2 bases from V and 5 bases from J, with 18 bases between. CDR3 DNA sequence: TGTGCCAGCAGTTACAGGTCTCGTACAGCCAATTATGGCTACACCTTC. Its protein is CASSYRSRTANYGYTF.

This clone was observed a single time. The V and J genes are TRBV14 and TRBJ1-2; D gene ambiguous. Germline lookup yields CDR1 SGHDN and CDR2 FVKESK. The CDR3 sequence is 11 residues long. Trimming took off 4 bases at V and 8 bases at J, with 8 bases between the two ends. The CDR3 DNA reads as TGTGCCAGCAGCCTAGGGAGCGGCTACACCTTC. Its protein is CASSLGSGYTF.

The chain uses TRBV23-1 and TRBJ2-3; 7 bases match TRBD2. TRBV23-1 counts as an open reading frame of uncertain function. Trimming at V came to 4 bases and at J to 3 bases, leaving 10 bases not matched to a gene. This CDR3 comprises 16 residues. The CDR3 spells CASSPLRGMGTDTQYF. The CDR3 region has the DNA TGCGCCAGCAGTCCGCTGCGGGGGATGGGGACAGATACGCAGTATTTT.

The chain joins TRBV6-5 to TRBJ2-3, with TRBD2 as a possible D gene (7 bases). The CDR3 consists of 15 residues. V lost 3 bases and J lost 2, with 12 bases in between. CDR1 and CDR2 from the germline V gene are MNHEY and SVGAGI. CDR3 loop: CASSYRGGATDTQYF. In DNA, the CDR3 is TGTGCCAGCAGTTATAGGGGGGGGGCCACAGATACGCAGTATTTT.

The V call is TRBV4-3, the J call TRBJ1-1, with a weak D call TRBD1 (5 bases). CDR1 and CDR2 from the germline V gene are LGHNA and YSLEER. V was clipped by 6 bases and J by 0 bases, with 8 bases between them. There are 13 residues in the CDR3. The CDR3 reads CASRQEMNTEAFF. CDR3 coding DNA: TGCGCCAGCAGACAGGAGATGAACACTGAAGCTTTCTTT.

The gene calls are TRBV30 and TRBJ2-3, with TRBD1 matching 9 bases. CDR3 length: 15 amino acids. J was trimmed by 4 bases and V by 3 bases; bases with no gene match: 8. Germline V gene sequence: CDR1 GTSNPN, CDR2 SVGIG (reference sequence). CDR3: CAWSLPGQGADTQYF. Here the CDR3 DNA reads TGTGCCTGGAGCCTACCGGGACAGGGAGCAGATACGCAGTATTTT.

The chain has TRBV29-1 and TRBJ2-7, with D perhaps matching TRBD2 (7 bases). Trimming shortened V by 2 bases and J by 5 bases, and 16 bases separated the two germline ends. There are 14 residues in the CDR3. The V gene's germline CDR1 is SQVTM and CDR2 ANQGSEA. The CDR3 sequence: CSVEYWGGQNEQYF. The CDR3, as DNA: TGCAGCGTTGAATACTGGGGGGGCCAAAACGAGCAGTACTTC.

The chain couples TRBV5-1 to TRBJ2-3; D is undetermined. CDR1 is SGHRS and CDR2 is YFSETQ in the germline V gene. Between the trimmed V and J ends, which lost 4 bases and 1 base, there was a span of 7 bases. The CDR3 runs 13 residues. In nucleotides, the CDR3 is TGCGCCAGCAGCCTACCGGGCACAGATACGCAGTATTTT. This gives the protein CASSLPGTDTQYF.

The chain uses TRBV7-9 and TRBJ1-1; no clear D. V lost 2 bases to trimming and J lost 3 bases, with 7 bases between them. The CDR3 runs 13 residues. The V gene's germline CDR1 is SEHNR and CDR2 FQNEAQ (reference sequence). The CDR3 coding sequence is TGTGCCAGCAGCTTACAAACGGACACTGAAGCTTTCTTT. It specifies CASSLQTDTEAFF.

V gene TRBV3-1 (or the pseudogene TRBV3-2) combines with J gene TRBJ1-2; maybe TRBD1 (5 bases). CDR1 and CDR2 (germline): LGHDT, YNNKEL (reference sequence). There are 17 residues in the CDR3. The ends were cut back, 0 bases at V and 4 bases at J, with 18 bases in the middle. The DNA of the CDR3 is TGTGCCAGCAGCCAAGATTTTATGGCAGGGAAAGTCTATGGCTACACCTTC. Translation gives CASSQDFMAGKVYGYTF.

This chain links TRBV5-1 with TRBJ2-7; tentative D call: TRBD1 (5 bases). In germline, CDR1 is SGHRS, CDR2 YFSETQ. The CDR3 loop spans 15 amino acids. V lost 4 bases to trimming and J lost 2 bases, with 16 bases between them. In DNA, the CDR3 is TGCGCCAGCAGCCCAGGCACAGGTCCCACCTACGAGCAGTACTTC. Its protein product is CASSPGTGPTYEQYF.

This clone was found many times. This chain connects TRBV30 to TRBJ1-1; TRBD1 matches at 11 bases. Germline V CDR1 and CDR2: GTSNPN, SVGIG (reference sequence). V lost 4 bases, J lost 4 bases, and 5 bases stayed unmatched. There are 14 residues in the CDR3. The DNA for the CDR3 is TGTGCCTGGAACCCCGGGACAGGGGGCACTGAAGCTTTCTTT. Protein: CAWNPGTGGTEAFF.

The chain has TRBV6-4 and TRBJ1-5; tentatively, D is TRBD1 (6 bases). Per the germline V gene, CDR1 is MRHNA and CDR2 is SNTAGT. The V end was cut by 3 bases, the J end by 9 bases, with 15 bases between. The CDR3 is made up of 14 amino acids. The CDR3, as DNA: TGTGCCAGCAGTGAAACGGACAGCCTTCGGCCCCAGCATTTT. It translates to CASSETDSLRPQHF.

The chain joins TRBV19 to TRBJ1-5; perhaps TRBD1 as D (5 bases). V shed 4 bases and J shed 2 bases, with 9 bases lying between them. The germline V gene encodes CDR1 LNHDA and CDR2 SQIVND (reference sequence). CDR3 length: 14 residues. CDR3 in amino acids: CASSTGSGNQPQHF. For the CDR3, the DNA is TGTGCCAGTAGTACAGGGTCAGGCAATCAGCCCCAGCATTTT.

The chain links TRBV28 to TRBJ1-2; 10 bases fit TRBD1. CDR1 is MDHEN and CDR2 is SYDVKM in the germline V gene. V shed 4 bases, J shed 5 bases, and the junction held 13 bases outside the gene matches. The CDR3 is 17 amino acids. CDR3 amino acids: CASSSLSWDRGTYGYTF. CDR3 coding DNA: TGTGCCAGCAGTTCTTTATCCTGGGACAGGGGAACGTATGGCTACACCTTC.